Sequencing of this T cell receptor (beta chain) was carried out in a study of neurological immune-mediated disorders. Study conclusions and caveats: Any association between clinical or MRI features and the multiple sclerosis repertoire cluster was absent.

The cDNA came from 5'RACE, which used 10-nucleotide random UMIs. TCRdb fed the 5' RACE reads into MiXCR, producing one record per CDR3 protein. The table has some 65,000 distinct CDR3 sequences, approximately 3.7% seen once; the top ten hold about 2.4%. There are 11 residues in the CDR3. Germline V gives CDR1 MNHNY, CDR2 SVGAGI (reference sequence). The trim removed 8 bases at V and 3 bases at J, leaving 1 base unmatched. This clonotype has a count of ten or more. Its specificity is unknown. The TCR was taken from a man in his fifties with multiple sclerosis. The rearrangement links TRBV6-6 to TRBJ2-7, with 7 positions matching TRBD1. The specimen sequenced was PBMCs. CDR3 DNA sequence: TGTGCCAGCGCAGGGGGCTACGAGCAGTACTTC. This translates into CASAGGYEQYF.